One sample yielded the 6 T cell receptor beta chains listed below, sequenced in a study of blood T cells in healthy people across ages. A second PCR, run for about 7 to 11 cycles, used a sample-barcoded 5' primer plus a J-beta primer mix. Via MiXCR, TCRdb re-called the 5' RACE reads, giving one row per CDR3 protein. The sample lists more than 450,000 distinct CDR3 sequences, 27% occurring once. This sample was shared with a second study, whose subject was T cells of mothers and their children.

Sequencing was performed on blood. The source is a boy younger than 10 in good health.

V is TRBV21-1 and J is TRBJ1-4; the listed D gene, TRBD1, was not tested against the DNA. TRBV21-1 is classified as a pseudogene. The CDR3 totals 14 residues. Here the CDR3 DNA reads TGTGCCAGCAGATGTTCAGGGGGTGTCGAAAAACTGTTTTTT. As protein: CASRCSGGVEKLFF.

The rearrangement joins TRBV5-4 to TRBJ1-2; TRBD1 agrees at 12 bases. V lost 3 bases, J lost 6 bases, and 0 bases stayed unmatched. Germline CDR1 is SGHNT and CDR2 is YYREEE (reference sequence). This CDR3 contains 13 residues. The CDR3 sequence is CASSWDRGHGYTF. DNA of the CDR3: TGTGCCAGCAGCTGGGACAGGGGGCATGGCTACACCTTC.

This clonotype was seen only a few times. The genes are TRBV20-1 and TRBJ2-3; 8 nucleotides align to TRBD2. CDR1 and CDR2 (germline): DFQATT, SNEGSKA (reference sequence). CDR3 size: 15 residues. V trimming: 4 bases; J trimming: 3 bases; junction bases outside the gene matches: 9. Here the CDR3 reads CSANLMSSGTDTQYF. The CDR3 DNA sequence: TGCAGTGCTAATTTGATGTCTAGCGGGACAGATACGCAGTATTTT.

The rearrangement uses TRBV7-6 and TRBJ2-2; D is undetermined. The CDR3 totals 16 residues. CDR1 is SGHVS and CDR2 is FNYEAQ in the germline V gene. Trimming removed 3 bases from V and 0 bases from J, with 11 bases in between. CDR3 amino acids: CASSLTPGANTGELFF. The DNA for the CDR3 is TGTGCCAGCAGCTTGACACCGGGCGCGAACACCGGGGAGCTGTTTTTT.

This sequence joins TRBV5-1 and TRBJ2-5, with D perhaps matching TRBD2 (6 bases). Trimming left V 1 base short and J 1 base short, with 17 bases between. Germline-derived CDR1 and CDR2 are SGHRS and YFSETQ. The CDR3 contains 17 residues. The CDR3 sequence: CASSLYLSGTPQETQYF. The CDR3 DNA reads as TGCGCCAGCAGCTTGTATCTTAGCGGAACTCCCCAAGAGACCCAGTACTTC.

Comment on this clonotype: The junction departs from germline at one end; a sequencing error may be responsible. The CDR3 bases are TGCGCCAGCAGCTTGGAACAGGGGGCGTATGGCTGCACCTTC. Protein product: CASSLEQGAYGCTF. The rearrangement uses TRBV5-1 and TRBJ1-2; 9 bases fit TRBD1. In germline, CDR1 is SGHRS, CDR2 YFSETQ. The CDR3 is 14 amino acids.